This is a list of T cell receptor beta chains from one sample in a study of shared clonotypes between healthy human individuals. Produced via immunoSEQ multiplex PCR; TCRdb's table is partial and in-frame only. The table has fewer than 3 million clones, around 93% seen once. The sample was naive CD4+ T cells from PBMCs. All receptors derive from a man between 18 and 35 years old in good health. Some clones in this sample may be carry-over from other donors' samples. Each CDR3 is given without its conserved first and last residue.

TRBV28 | ASSFPGLGGTEAF
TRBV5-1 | ASSLVEGFYEQY
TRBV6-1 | ASSVNNYGYT
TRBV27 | ASSPRTRTNTGELF
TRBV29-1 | SVEGVGADTQY
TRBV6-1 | ASSEGRDSYNTEAF
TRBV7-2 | ASSLRGLAGGWNEQF
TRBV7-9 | ASSLNLGTDTQY
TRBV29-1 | SVAGPNRDLGGAF
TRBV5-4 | ASRGGLAGNEAF
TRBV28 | ASSRQPNTEAF
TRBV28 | ASSWGFGSDTQY
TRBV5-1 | ASSLRDRGEETQY
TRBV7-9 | ASTAAIPPDSGNTIY
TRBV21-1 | ASSKSPLVGRTYNEQF
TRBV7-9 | ASSPGQLNTEAF
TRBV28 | ASQAQNTGELF
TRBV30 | AWSVGPRGPYGYT
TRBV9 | ASSVGHTSRGVGDTQY
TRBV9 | ASSVFPSTGTQADTQY
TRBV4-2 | ASSQDRGGTYNTYEQY
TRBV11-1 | ASSLGTGVNNEQF
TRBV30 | AWSGRRGSAEETQY
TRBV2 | ASSGRTLETQY
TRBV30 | AWSVLEGAEAF
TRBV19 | ASSGTDRVNEQY
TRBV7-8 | ASRPGQERSDEQY
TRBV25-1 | ASSEFGSGENTEAF
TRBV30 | AWSKGQGSNQPQH
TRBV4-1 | ASSQGTRAINEQF
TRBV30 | AWRPMRSEQY
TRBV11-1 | ASSLGIWYVTDTQY
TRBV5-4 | ASSLDYRSYEQY
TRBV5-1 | ASSVAGADTQY
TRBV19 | ASLDRSGANVLT
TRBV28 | ASLTGGNTGELF
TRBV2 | ASSSRLGSSYNEQF
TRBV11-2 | ASSAWGLNTEAF
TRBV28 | ASRATGGRGREQY
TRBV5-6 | ASSPRRRDPLEQY
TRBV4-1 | ASSLREEQKGQY
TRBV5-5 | ASSLRWDPGTVAAQPQH
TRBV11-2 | ASSSGQGREKLF
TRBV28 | ASSYPRGFAGELF
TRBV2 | ASAPSLSSYEQY
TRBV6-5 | ASSYNRGLTEAF
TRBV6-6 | ASSTPGFSGYT
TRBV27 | ASTPIHSNQPQH
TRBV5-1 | ASSLAPSGRSDTQY
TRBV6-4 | ASSDSMRGSYNEQF
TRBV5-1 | ASSLSSGRDEKLF
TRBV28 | ASSLWGGGRGTDTQY
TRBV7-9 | ASSLMSFADTQY
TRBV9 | APRGEDNSPLH
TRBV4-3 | ASSQDGGSGRDSYEQY
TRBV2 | ASWWVPGVGYT
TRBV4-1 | ASSQEAGTDTQY